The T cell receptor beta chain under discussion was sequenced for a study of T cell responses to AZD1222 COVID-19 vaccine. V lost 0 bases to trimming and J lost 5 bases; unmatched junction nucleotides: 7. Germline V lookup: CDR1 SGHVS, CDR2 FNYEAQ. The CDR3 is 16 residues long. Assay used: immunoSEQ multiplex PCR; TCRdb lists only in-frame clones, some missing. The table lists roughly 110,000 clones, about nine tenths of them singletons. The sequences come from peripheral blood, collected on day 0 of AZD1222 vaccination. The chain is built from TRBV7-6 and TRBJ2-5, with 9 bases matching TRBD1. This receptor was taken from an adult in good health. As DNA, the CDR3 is TGTGCCAGCAGCTTAGCTGTCGGGACAGGGTTGGAGACCCAGTACTTC. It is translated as CASSLAVGTGLETQYF. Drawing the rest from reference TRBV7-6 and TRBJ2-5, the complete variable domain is GAGVSQSPRYKVTKRGQDVALRCDPISGHVSLYWYRQALGQGPEFLTYFNYEAQQDKSGLPNDRFSAERPEGSISTLTIQRTEQRDSAMYRCASSLAVGTGLETQYFGPGTRLLVL.